The T cell receptor (beta chain) under discussion was sequenced for a study of OX40 agonist ivuxolimab in advanced cancers. This CDR3 is built from 14 residues. V lost 0 bases and J 3 bases, leaving 6 bases between the germline ends. Germline V lookup: CDR1 SNHLY, CDR2 FYNNEI. Clones were sequenced by immunoSEQ multiplex PCR, and TCRdb holds only the in-frame ones, with some missing. This sample has about 14,000 clones; roughly 80% occur once, and the top ten carry about 45%. The clonotype was recovered from an adult with an advanced solid tumor such as melanoma, head and neck, liver or kidney cancer. The material was CD4+ or CD8+ T cells sorted from blood, obtained in a trial of the OX40 agonist ivuxolimab. V and J are TRBV2 and TRBJ1-5; D is uncertain. The DNA of the CDR3 is TGTGCCAGCAGTGAAGCGGGTCCCAATCAGCCCCAGCATTTT. This sequence encodes CASSEAGPNQPQHF. The entire variable domain, with the rest obtained from reference TRBV2 and TRBJ1-5, is as follows: EPEVTQTPSHQVTQMGQEVILRCVPISNHLYFYWYRQILGQKVEFLVSFYNNEISEKSEIFDDQFSVERPDGSNFTLKIRSTKLEDSAMYFCASSEAGPNQPQHFGDGTRLSIL.